The next 11 T cell receptor beta chains were all read from a single sample in a study of blood T cell repertoires in COVID-19. Produced via immunoSEQ multiplex PCR; TCRdb's table is partial and in-frame only. This sample carries 200,000 to 300,000 clones, approximately 90% of them seen once, and the ten largest clones take approximately 4.2%. The sequencing input was PBMCs or T cells enriched from blood (not recorded which). The receptor source for this set is a woman under 40 who had recovered from COVID-19.

CDR3 protein: CASSSYRTSGSGEQFF. As DNA, the CDR3 is TGTGCCAGCAGCTCATACAGGACTAGCGGGAGTGGTGAGCAGTTCTTC. The V gene is TRBV5-6, the J gene TRBJ2-1, with 13 nucleotides matching TRBD2. Germline V CDR1 and CDR2: SGHDT, YYEEEE. The CDR3 has 16 amino acids. V was pared by 3 bases and J by 9 bases, with 9 bases of the junction left unmatched.

The rearrangement joins TRBV4-2 to TRBJ1-2; 9 bases map to TRBD1. The germline CDR1 and CDR2 sequences are LGHNA and YNFKEQ. The CDR3 consists of 15 residues. V trimming: 1 base; J trimming: 5 bases; junction bases outside the gene matches: 5. This chain's CDR3 is CASSQVQGQGYGYTF. Written as DNA, the CDR3 is TGTGCCAGCAGCCAAGTTCAAGGACAGGGGTATGGCTACACCTTC.

This chain joins TRBV18 and TRBJ2-1, with TRBD1 matching 8 bases. Germline CDR1 reads KGHSH; CDR2 reads LQKENI. This CDR3 contains 12 residues. V lost 2 bases, J lost 15 bases, and 6 bases stayed unmatched. CDR3 sequence: CASSPGDRFRFF. In DNA form, the CDR3 reads TGTGCCAGCTCACCAGGGGACAGGTTTCGGTTCTTC.

J is TRBJ2-1 and V is TRBV20-1, with D unresolved. Trimming cost V 3 bases and J 3 bases, with 3 bases left between them. CDR1 and CDR2 (germline): DFQATT, SNEGSKA (reference sequence). This CDR3 contains 11 residues. The CDR3 bases are TGCAGTGCTAGTCACTACAATGAGCAGTTCTTC. It codes for CSASHYNEQFF.

This rearrangement joins TRBV6-2 or TRBV6-3 to TRBJ2-2; perhaps TRBD1 as D (5 bases). Trimming took 2 bases from V and 4 from J, leaving 5 bases between them. The CDR3 runs to 13 residues. Per the germline V gene, CDR1 is MNHEY and CDR2 is SVGEGT. In nucleotides, the CDR3 is TGTGCCAGCAGTTACGGGGCCACCGGGGAGCTGTTTTTT. This translates into CASSYGATGELFF.

V usage is TRBV27 and J usage is TRBJ1-2; 7 bases align to TRBD1. V was pared by 5 bases and J by 1 base, with 7 bases of the junction left unmatched. The length of the CDR3 is 15 residues. The germline V gene encodes CDR1 MNHEY and CDR2 SMNVEV (reference sequence). The DNA for the CDR3 is TGTGCCAGCAGTAAACTACAGGGGAGTAACTATGGCTACACCTTC. It specifies CASSKLQGSNYGYTF.

This CDR3 is CASSVAPSQPQHF. The CDR3 coding sequence is TGTGCCAGCAGCGTCGCGCCGAGCCAGCCCCAGCATTTT. The V gene is TRBV2, the J gene TRBJ1-5; no definite D call. The germline V gene has CDR1 SNHLY and CDR2 FYNNEI. This CDR3 spans 13 amino acids. V was clipped by 6 bases and J by 7 bases, with 13 bases between them.

V usage is TRBV10-3 and J usage is TRBJ1-2; 10 bases are a match to TRBD1. Germline V gene lookup returns CDR1 ENHRY and CDR2 SYGVKD. CDR3 length: 14 residues. The J segment lost 8 bases and the V segment lost 9 bases, leaving 12 bases of the junction unmatched. This CDR3 reads CAIHPRQGARGYTF. CDR3 coding DNA: TGTGCCATTCACCCAAGACAGGGGGCGCGGGGCTACACCTTC.

The sample holds one count of this clone. The rearrangement links TRBV7-2 to TRBJ1-6; D is undetermined. The CDR3 is 16 residues long. V was cut by 1 base and J by 10 bases, with 17 bases left in between. Germline V lookup: CDR1 SGHTA, CDR2 FQGNSA. The CDR3 DNA is TGTGCCAGCAGCTTAGGACCGAACGACTTGAAGTCACCCCTCCACTTT. This codes for CASSLGPNDLKSPLHF.

This clone has a handful of counts. The chain combines TRBV3-1 (or the pseudogene TRBV3-2) with TRBJ2-1; D not resolved. Trimming left V 4 bases short and J 6 bases short, with 4 bases between. CDR3 length: 11 residues. Looked up from germline, CDR1 is LGHDT and CDR2 is YNNKEL (reference sequence). CDR3 residues: CASSLFNEQFF. The CDR3 bases are TGTGCCAGCAGCCTATTCAATGAGCAGTTCTTC.

This clone was counted a single time. The chain recombines TRBV28 with TRBJ1-1, with 8 nucleotides matching TRBD1. Per the germline V gene, CDR1 is MDHEN and CDR2 is SYDVKM. The CDR3 extends over 15 amino acids. V shed 5 bases and J 0 bases; nucleotides not matched to a gene: 5. The CDR3 DNA sequence: TGTGCCAGCAGTAGACAGGGGAAGATGAACACTGAAGCTTTCTTT. It codes for CASSRQGKMNTEAFF.